This is a list of T cell receptor beta chains from one sample in a study of beta chain features in type 1 diabetes. Data came from immunoSEQ multiplex PCR; TCRdb stores just in-frame clones and leaves some out. The sample has more than 250,000 clones, over 12% seen once; the top ten hold more than 0.015%. Sample: naive CD4+ T cells from blood. These receptors were obtained from a man aged 18 to 30 with type 1 diabetes. Both conserved end residues are part of each CDR3. Fields, in order: CDR3 DNA, CDR3 protein, V gene, J gene, D gene, CDR3 length, clone size. D genes are given only for firm matches. Only part of the rows carry a size: once, few, many, or a class if the clone is expanded.

CDR3nt: TGTGCCAGCAGTACCGGGACAGGGTCGACCGGGGAGCTGTTTTTT; CDR3aa: CASSTGTGSTGELFF; v_gene: TRBV6-5; j_gene: TRBJ2-2; d_gene: TRBD1; len: 15; abundance: few
CDR3nt: TGCGCCAGCAGCTTGGCCAGGACAGGGGTTAATTCACCCCTCCACTTT; CDR3aa: CASSLARTGVNSPLHF; v_gene: TRBV5-1; j_gene: TRBJ1-6; d_gene: TRBD1; len: 16; abundance: few
CDR3nt: TGTGCCAGCAGTCGCCCCGGGACAGTTTCCTACGAGCAGTACTTC; CDR3aa: CASSRPGTVSYEQYF; v_gene: TRBV28; j_gene: TRBJ2-7; d_gene: TRBD1; len: 15; abundance: few
CDR3nt: TGTGCCAGCAGTTCGGGGGGGGATGGCTACACCTTC; CDR3aa: CASSSGGDGYTF; v_gene: TRBV7-6; j_gene: TRBJ1-2; d_gene: NA; len: 12; abundance: few
CDR3nt: TGTGCCAGCAGTTCCTCACAGGGGTACCACGAGCAGTACTTC; CDR3aa: CASSSSQGYHEQYF; v_gene: TRBV28; j_gene: TRBJ2-7; d_gene: TRBD1; len: 14; abundance: NA
CDR3nt: TGTGCCAGCAGGCCCGGGGACAGCGGCTATGGCTACACCTTC; CDR3aa: CASRPGDSGYGYTF; v_gene: TRBV27; j_gene: TRBJ1-2; d_gene: TRBD1; len: 14; abundance: NA
CDR3nt: TGCGCCAGCAGTGCCGGACAGGGTCTCACAGATACGCAGTATTTT; CDR3aa: CASSAGQGLTDTQYF; v_gene: TRBV10-2; j_gene: TRBJ2-3; d_gene: TRBD1; len: 15; abundance: few
CDR3nt: TGTGCCTGGAGCCCGGGCGGGGAGACCCAGTACTTC; CDR3aa: CAWSPGGETQYF; v_gene: TRBV30; j_gene: TRBJ2-5; d_gene: NA; len: 12; abundance: NA
CDR3nt: TGTGCTAGTGCTGTTCACAACTCCTACGAGCAGTACTTC; CDR3aa: CASAVHNSYEQYF; v_gene: TRBV12-5; j_gene: TRBJ2-7; d_gene: NA; len: 13; abundance: NA
CDR3nt: TGTGCCAGCAGTGAATATTTACAGGGGGTGAGAGCTTTCTTT; CDR3aa: CASSEYLQGVRAFF; v_gene: TRBV28; j_gene: TRBJ1-1; d_gene: TRBD1; len: 14; abundance: few
CDR3nt: TGTGCCAGCTCAAGGGTAGGGGCCCCTGAAGCTTTCTTT; CDR3aa: CASSRVGAPEAFF; v_gene: TRBV18; j_gene: TRBJ1-1; d_gene: NA; len: 13; abundance: NA
CDR3nt: TGTGCCAGCAGTGTAGGACTAGTTGGCGATGAGCAGTTCTTC; CDR3aa: CASSVGLVGDEQFF; v_gene: TRBV2; j_gene: TRBJ2-1; d_gene: TRBD2; len: 14; abundance: NA
CDR3nt: TGTGCCAGCAGTATGGGACAGGGCACTAACTATGGCTACACCTTC; CDR3aa: CASSMGQGTNYGYTF; v_gene: TRBV6-6; j_gene: TRBJ1-2; d_gene: TRBD1; len: 15; abundance: NA
CDR3nt: TGTGCCAGTAGCACCCAATTCACGGGGTTTGGGGAGCAGTTCTTC; CDR3aa: CASSTQFTGFGEQFF; v_gene: TRBV19; j_gene: TRBJ2-1; d_gene: NA; len: 15; abundance: few
CDR3nt: TGCAGCCTTCCTACTGAGGACAGAAAAAACACCGGGGAGCTGTTTTTT; CDR3aa: CSLPTEDRKNTGELFF; v_gene: TRBV29-1; j_gene: TRBJ2-2; d_gene: NA; len: 16; abundance: NA
CDR3nt: TGTGCTAGTGGCCCCAATGGGCGCACAGATACGCAGTATTTT; CDR3aa: CASGPNGRTDTQYF; v_gene: TRBV12-5; j_gene: TRBJ2-3; d_gene: NA; len: 14; abundance: NA
CDR3nt: TGTGCCAGCAGCTTAGAAGGACAGGGCGGAGTACCTTTCTTT; CDR3aa: CASSLEGQGGVPFF; v_gene: TRBV7-2; j_gene: TRBJ1-1; d_gene: TRBD1; len: 14; abundance: NA
CDR3nt: TGCGCCAGCAGCCAAGATTTGACAGGCTATCAGCCCCAGCATTTT; CDR3aa: CASSQDLTGYQPQHF; v_gene: TRBV4-1; j_gene: TRBJ1-5; d_gene: NA; len: 15; abundance: NA
CDR3nt: TGTGCCACCACACGCCCAGGGATTCGCGGCGAAAAACTGTTTTTT; CDR3aa: CATTRPGIRGEKLFF; v_gene: TRBV15; j_gene: TRBJ1-4; d_gene: NA; len: 15; abundance: NA
CDR3nt: TGTGCCAGCTCCGTCAGGCAGGCGCAGTATTTT; CDR3aa: CASSVRQAQYF; v_gene: TRBV18; j_gene: TRBJ2-3; d_gene: NA; len: 11; abundance: NA
CDR3nt: TGTGCCAGCAGCTTAGCGTTCGGGCAGGGCGGCTTCGGCTACACCTTC; CDR3aa: CASSLAFGQGGFGYTF; v_gene: TRBV7-2; j_gene: TRBJ1-2; d_gene: NA; len: 16; abundance: NA
CDR3nt: TGCAGTGCTGGGGGGAGGGGCCCCCAGTATTTT; CDR3aa: CSAGGRGPQYF; v_gene: TRBV20-1; j_gene: TRBJ2-3; d_gene: TRBD2; len: 11; abundance: NA
CDR3nt: TGTGCCAGTGGGGAAGCGGTTCACTCCTACGAGCAGTACTTC; CDR3aa: CASGEAVHSYEQYF; v_gene: TRBV19; j_gene: TRBJ2-7; d_gene: NA; len: 14; abundance: few
CDR3nt: TGTGCCAGCAGCCCATCCATCGGGGGGGCGGGTGGGCCCCAGCATTTT; CDR3aa: CASSPSIGGAGGPQHF; v_gene: TRBV7-2; j_gene: TRBJ1-5; d_gene: NA; len: 16; abundance: few
CDR3nt: TGCGCCAGCAGCCAACTGTTCTCTGGAAACACCATATATTTT; CDR3aa: CASSQLFSGNTIYF; v_gene: TRBV4-3; j_gene: TRBJ1-3; d_gene: NA; len: 14; abundance: few
CDR3nt: TGTGCCAGCAGCGTAGGGGCTAATGAGCAGTTCTTC; CDR3aa: CASSVGANEQFF; v_gene: TRBV9; j_gene: TRBJ2-1; d_gene: NA; len: 12; abundance: NA
CDR3nt: TGTGCCATCAGTGAGGGGACAGGAGTTTCCTACGAGCAGTACTTC; CDR3aa: CAISEGTGVSYEQYF; v_gene: TRBV10-3; j_gene: TRBJ2-7; d_gene: TRBD1; len: 15; abundance: once
CDR3nt: TGTGCCAGTACCCCAAGGACTAGCGGGAGTCTGTCCTACAATGAGCAGTTCTTC; CDR3aa: CASTPRTSGSLSYNEQFF; v_gene: TRBV19; j_gene: TRBJ2-1; d_gene: TRBD2; len: 18; abundance: few
CDR3nt: TGTGCCAGCTCACCCAGAGCAGGAAACATGAACACTGAAGCTTTCTTT; CDR3aa: CASSPRAGNMNTEAFF; v_gene: TRBV18; j_gene: TRBJ1-1; d_gene: NA; len: 16; abundance: NA
CDR3nt: TGTGCCAGCAGCTTACAGACAGGGAGCGGCACTGAAGCTTTCTTT; CDR3aa: CASSLQTGSGTEAFF; v_gene: TRBV9; j_gene: TRBJ1-1; d_gene: TRBD1; len: 15; abundance: few
CDR3nt: TGTGCCAGTAGGCGGGTTGATCGGCGCAATCAGCCCCAGCATTTT; CDR3aa: CASRRVDRRNQPQHF; v_gene: TRBV19; j_gene: TRBJ1-5; d_gene: NA; len: 15; abundance: few
CDR3nt: TGTGCCAGCAGCTTCGACAGGCCCTCGGAAGCTTTCTTT; CDR3aa: CASSFDRPSEAFF; v_gene: TRBV11-2; j_gene: TRBJ1-1; d_gene: NA; len: 13; abundance: NA
CDR3nt: TGCAGCGTTTCAGGGTTTAGCTCCTACGAGCAGTACTTC; CDR3aa: CSVSGFSSYEQYF; v_gene: TRBV29-1; j_gene: TRBJ2-7; d_gene: NA; len: 13; abundance: NA
CDR3nt: TGTGCCAGCAGTCAGAGGTGGGACAGCTACAATGAGCAGTTCTTC; CDR3aa: CASSQRWDSYNEQFF; v_gene: TRBV6-6; j_gene: TRBJ2-1; d_gene: TRBD1; len: 15; abundance: NA
CDR3nt: TGTGCCTGGCAGGGCTCGGGCAATCAGCCCCAGCATTTT; CDR3aa: CAWQGSGNQPQHF; v_gene: TRBV30; j_gene: TRBJ1-5; d_gene: NA; len: 13; abundance: NA
CDR3nt: TGTGCCAGCAGCTTAGATAGGGAGAGCGTTTACAATGAGCAGTTCTTC; CDR3aa: CASSLDRESVYNEQFF; v_gene: TRBV11-2; j_gene: TRBJ2-1; d_gene: NA; len: 16; abundance: NA
CDR3nt: TGCGCCAGCAGCTCAGGGGAAGGAGGAGAAAAACTGTTTTTT; CDR3aa: CASSSGEGGEKLFF; v_gene: TRBV5-1; j_gene: TRBJ1-4; d_gene: NA; len: 14; abundance: few
CDR3nt: TGTGCCTGGAACGGTCCCGGAACTAATGAAAAACTGTTTTTT; CDR3aa: CAWNGPGTNEKLFF; v_gene: TRBV30; j_gene: TRBJ1-4; d_gene: NA; len: 14; abundance: NA
CDR3nt: TGTGCCAGCAGCAAGACAGGGAGTCTCTATGGCTACACCTTC; CDR3aa: CASSKTGSLYGYTF; v_gene: TRBV7-9; j_gene: TRBJ1-2; d_gene: TRBD1; len: 14; abundance: few
CDR3nt: TGCAGCGTTGGGGTTGGCAGGGGCTACGAGCAGTACTTC; CDR3aa: CSVGVGRGYEQYF; v_gene: TRBV29-1; j_gene: TRBJ2-7; d_gene: NA; len: 13; abundance: few
CDR3nt: TGTGCCAGCAGTTTAACGTGGCCCAACCGACAAGAGACCCAGTACTTC; CDR3aa: CASSLTWPNRQETQYF; v_gene: TRBV27; j_gene: TRBJ2-5; d_gene: NA; len: 16; abundance: NA
CDR3nt: TGTGCCATGGAATCGGGCCCAGCGGGCGAGCAGTACTTC; CDR3aa: CAMESGPAGEQYF; v_gene: TRBV10-3; j_gene: TRBJ2-7; d_gene: NA; len: 13; abundance: few
CDR3nt: TGTGCCAGCAGCCCGGGTCGGTCCTCCTACGAGCAGTACTTC; CDR3aa: CASSPGRSSYEQYF; v_gene: TRBV7-2; j_gene: TRBJ2-7; d_gene: NA; len: 14; abundance: NA
CDR3nt: TGCGCCAGCAGCCCCGCGCGCGGGAGCCCCTCCTACGAGCAGTACTTC; CDR3aa: CASSPARGSPSYEQYF; v_gene: TRBV5-1; j_gene: TRBJ2-7; d_gene: TRBD2; len: 16; abundance: few
CDR3nt: TGCGCCAGCAGCCAAGAGGTGGTAAGCAGGGGGCCCACAAAGGATCCCAACTATGGCTACACCTTC; CDR3aa: CASSQEVVSRGPTKDPNYGYTF; v_gene: TRBV4-1; j_gene: TRBJ1-2; d_gene: TRBD1; len: 22; abundance: NA